These 10 T cell receptor beta chains came from one sample sequenced in a study of beta chain features in type 1 diabetes. Expressed TCRB transcripts were sequenced after all isolated RNA was converted to cDNA. Generated by immunoSEQ multiplex PCR, the TCRdb table keeps only in-frame clones and is missing some. The profile shows some 350,000 clones, 8.5% to 10% of them singletons. Findings and caveats of the study: Significant though moderate, a shortening of TCRB CDR3s appeared in all four CD4+ subsets of Type 1 diabetes patients.

Their antigens remain unidentified. The sequenced sample was central memory CD4+ T cells from blood. These TCRs come from a man younger than 45 with type 1 diabetes.

Concerning this clone itself: The sample contains more than one DNA sequence encoding this CDR3. This chain joins TRBV18 and TRBJ1-3; the D gene is possibly TRBD1 (6 bases). CDR3 size: 15 residues. Germline V lookup: CDR1 KGHSH, CDR2 LQKENI. V was cut by 2 bases and J by 0 bases, with 8 bases left in between. CDR3 DNA: TGTGCCAGCTCACCAGGGGGCAGCTCTGGAAACACCATATATTTT. It specifies CASSPGGSSGNTIYF. Variable domain in full (rest from reference TRBV18 and TRBJ1-3): NAGVMQNPRHLVRRRGQEARLRCSPMKGHSHVYWYRQLPEEGLKFMVYLQKENIIDESGMPKERFSAEFPKEGPSILRIQQVVRGDSAAYFCASSPGGSSGNTIYFGEGSWLTVV.

The rearrangement links TRBV6-1 to TRBJ1-2; no firm D call. Looked up from germline, CDR1 is MNHNS and CDR2 is SASEGT. V lost 6 bases and J lost 2, with 7 bases in between. The CDR3 covers 12 residues. The CDR3 DNA sequence: TGTGCCAGCAGCCCAGCGAACTATGGCTACACCTTC. Translation gives CASSPANYGYTF.

At least ten counts were recorded for this clone. The chain links TRBV6-5 to TRBJ2-3; tentatively, D is TRBD2 (6 bases). Trimming took 5 bases from V and 7 from J, leaving 13 bases between them. Germline V lookup: CDR1 MNHEY, CDR2 SVGAGI. There are 13 residues in the CDR3. CDR3 region: CASSTRDSHTQYF. The CDR3 DNA reads TGTGCCAGCAGTACTCGGGACTCTCATACGCAGTATTTT.

This clone was seen more than once but under ten times. Different DNA sequences within this sample yield the same CDR3. The rearrangement links TRBV25-1 to TRBJ2-5; the D is unclear. The CDR3 length is 10 residues. V gave up 3 bases and J gave up 6 bases, with 2 bases separating them. Germline CDR1 MGHDK, CDR2 SYGVNS. The CDR3 coding sequence is TGTGCCAGCAGTGAGAAGACCCAGTACTTC. Translation gives CASSEKTQYF.

Comment on this clone: This may arise from a read error, as a much more abundant clone is one base away. This chain connects TRBV30 to TRBJ1-2, with D perhaps matching TRBD1 (5 bases). Trimming took 3 bases from V and 8 from J, leaving 28 bases between them. The germline V gene encodes CDR1 GTSNPN and CDR2 SVGIG (reference sequence). This CDR3 is 17 amino acids long. In nucleotides, the CDR3 is TGTGCCTGGAGGCCCCGCAAGGTCAGGGAGGTTTCTCAGGGCTACACCTTC. Protein sequence: CAWRPRKVREVSQGYTF. Filled out from reference TRBV30 and TRBJ1-2, the complete variable domain reads SQTIHQWPATLVQPVGSPLSLECTVEGTSNPNLYWYRQAAGRGLQLLFYSVGIGQISSEVPQNLSASRPQDRQFILSSKKLLLSDSGFYLCAWRPRKVREVSQGYTFGSGTRLTVV.

This clone was seen a few times. The CDR3 nucleotides read TGTGCCAGCAGCTGGGGGACAGGGGCCGCGCAAGAGACCCAGTACTTC. Translated: CASSWGTGAAQETQYF. The chain has TRBV5-4 and TRBJ2-5; 10 nucleotides match TRBD1. V gave up 3 bases and J gave up 2 bases; unmatched junction bases: 7. Looked up from germline, CDR1 is SGHNT and CDR2 is YYREEE (reference sequence). The CDR3 sequence is 16 residues long.

This clone has a handful of counts. This chain links TRBV28 with TRBJ1-1; D is unclear. CDR3 length: 14 residues. Germline V lookup: CDR1 MDHEN, CDR2 SYDVKM. V lost 4 bases to trimming and J lost 2 bases, with 11 bases between them. CDR3 amino acids: CASSSPELNTEAFF. DNA for the CDR3: TGTGCCAGCAGTTCCCCGGAACTAAACACTGAAGCTTTCTTT.

This clone appeared a few times. The chain recombines TRBV18 with TRBJ2-7; 10 bases align to TRBD2. The CDR3 consists of 16 residues. The V and J ends lost 0 bases and 6 bases, in that order; junction bases with no gene match: 8. The germline V gene has CDR1 KGHSH and CDR2 LQKENI. The CDR3: CASSPPSGLATTEQYF. CDR3 bases: TGTGCCAGCTCACCACCGTCGGGACTAGCGACTACCGAGCAGTACTTC.

This clone occurred a few times. The chain has TRBV7-3 and TRBJ2-5; D perhaps matches TRBD1 (5 bases). Germline CDR1 is SGHTA and CDR2 is FQGTGA. CDR3 length: 13 residues. V lost 8 bases to trimming and J lost 0 bases, with 10 bases between them. CDR3 protein: CASAQGNQETQYF. The CDR3 DNA follows: TGTGCCAGCGCCCAGGGAAACCAAGAGACCCAGTACTTC.

The CDR3 is CASSPRQGTSNQPQHF. CDR3 nucleotide sequence: TGTGCCAGCTCACCTCGACAGGGAACGAGCAATCAGCCCCAGCATTTT. The chain joins TRBV18 to TRBJ1-5, with 7 bases fitting TRBD1. The J segment lost 1 base and the V segment lost 3 bases, leaving 6 bases of the junction unmatched. The germline V gene encodes CDR1 KGHSH and CDR2 LQKENI. The CDR3 has 16 amino acids.